This record concerns one TCR beta chain sequence. The data stem from a study of blood T cell repertoires in COVID-19. Study-level information: Samples representing acute and convalescent COVID-19 were sourced from the United States, Italy and Spain.

Measured with immunoSEQ multiplex PCR; TCRdb has only the in-frame clones, and not every one. In the table there are 250,000 or so clones, around nine tenths of which are singletons. CDR1 is MGHDK, CDR2 SYGVNS, per germline. The V and J ends lost 3 bases and 4 bases respectively, with 9 bases between them. The CDR3 is 13 residues long. This sequence originates from a man aged 35 to 55 with active or convalescent COVID-19. This rearrangement joins TRBV25-1 to TRBJ2-5, with D unclear. Sequenced sample: peripheral blood. As DNA, the CDR3 is TGTGCCAGCAGTGATGCTAGGCGAGAGACCCAGTACTTC. This sequence encodes CASSDARRETQYF.